The rows below give T cell receptor beta chains drawn from one sample of a study of CD8 T cells in ankylosing spondylitis. TCRdb reprocessed the 5' RACE reads via MiXCR and lists one record per CDR3 protein. Here the sample spans some 290,000 distinct CDR3 sequences, roughly 20% being singletons. Sequenced material: blood, either unsorted or a sorted T cell fraction (not recorded which). These TCRs come from a male donor with ankylosing spondylitis or in good health (not recorded which). Each CDR3 is given with its conserved first and last residue. The order of the fields is V gene, D gene, J gene, clone size, CDR3 length, CDR3 protein, CDR3 DNA. The D gene is left open where the match is weak. Not every row has a clone size; where given, it reads once, few, many or a size class.

v_call: TRBV20-1
d_call: NA
j_call: TRBJ2-1
clone_size: medium-sized
cdr3_length: 15
cdr3_aa: CSARAIAGAYNEQFF
cdr3_nt: TGCAGTGCTAGAGCTATAGCAGGGGCCTACAATGAGCAGTTCTTC

v_call: TRBV5-1
d_call: TRBD1
j_call: TRBJ1-2
clone_size: NA
cdr3_length: 12
cdr3_aa: CVSSGQGSGYTF
cdr3_nt: TGCGTCAGCTCGGGACAGGGGTCCGGCTACACCTTC

v_call: TRBV6-1
d_call: NA
j_call: TRBJ1-3
clone_size: NA
cdr3_length: 15
cdr3_aa: CASMISLSSGNTIYF
cdr3_nt: TGTGCCAGCATGATTAGTCTGAGCTCTGGAAACACCATATATTTT

v_call: TRBV7-9
d_call: NA
j_call: TRBJ2-2
clone_size: NA
cdr3_length: 17
cdr3_aa: CASSSPTTRDSTGELFF
cdr3_nt: TGTGCCAGCAGCTCCCCCACCACCAGGGATAGCACCGGGGAGCTGTTTTTT

v_call: TRBV28
d_call: NA
j_call: TRBJ1-5
clone_size: NA
cdr3_length: 12
cdr3_aa: CASSPSPRPQHF
cdr3_nt: TGTGCCAGCAGTCCCAGCCCCCGGCCCCAGCATTTT

v_call: TRBV29-1
d_call: NA
j_call: TRBJ2-2
clone_size: few
cdr3_length: 14
cdr3_aa: CSVSGPQSSGELFF
cdr3_nt: TGCAGCGTCTCGGGACCCCAGTCAAGCGGGGAGCTGTTTTTT

v_call: TRBV20-1
d_call: NA
j_call: TRBJ2-3
clone_size: NA
cdr3_length: 15
cdr3_aa: CSARVWDGATDTQYF
cdr3_nt: TGCAGTGCTAGAGTTTGGGATGGGGCGACAGATACGCAGTATTTT

v_call: TRBV18
d_call: NA
j_call: TRBJ2-3
clone_size: few
cdr3_length: 16
cdr3_aa: CASSPWARTSTDTQYF
cdr3_nt: TGTGCCAGCTCACCTTGGGCCAGGACTAGCACAGATACGCAGTATTTT

v_call: TRBV20-1
d_call: TRBD1
j_call: TRBJ1-5
clone_size: few
cdr3_length: 14
cdr3_aa: CSARDRGGNQPQHF
cdr3_nt: TGCAGTGCAAGGGACAGGGGAGGCAATCAGCCCCAGCATTTT

v_call: TRBV28
d_call: TRBD2
j_call: TRBJ2-2
clone_size: NA
cdr3_length: 16
cdr3_aa: CASSLVAGAFTGELFF
cdr3_nt: TGTGCCAGCAGTTTAGTAGCGGGGGCTTTCACCGGGGAGCTGTTTTTT

v_call: TRBV30
d_call: TRBD1
j_call: TRBJ1-5
clone_size: once
cdr3_length: 13
cdr3_aa: CAWSPRGHQPQHF
cdr3_nt: TGTGCCTGGAGTCCGAGGGGGCATCAGCCCCAGCATTTT

v_call: TRBV20-1
d_call: TRBD1
j_call: TRBJ2-1
clone_size: few
cdr3_length: 15
cdr3_aa: CSARGTDRSYNEQFF
cdr3_nt: TGCAGTGCTAGAGGAACGGACAGGTCCTACAATGAGCAGTTCTTC

v_call: TRBV6-1
d_call: NA
j_call: TRBJ1-5
clone_size: few
cdr3_length: 14
cdr3_aa: CASSESGHNQPQHF
cdr3_nt: TGTGCCAGCAGTGAAAGTGGACATAATCAGCCCCAGCATTTT

v_call: TRBV9
d_call: TRBD2
j_call: TRBJ2-3
clone_size: few
cdr3_length: 20
cdr3_aa: CASSVEPGASGRISTDTQYF
cdr3_nt: TGTGCCAGCAGCGTAGAGCCCGGGGCTAGCGGGCGGATAAGCACAGATACGCAGTATTTT

v_call: TRBV6-2/TRBV6-3
d_call: NA
j_call: TRBJ1-1
clone_size: NA
cdr3_length: 11
cdr3_aa: CASSQGGGAFF
cdr3_nt: TGTGCCAGCAGTCAGGGCGGAGGGGCTTTCTTT

v_call: TRBV5-1
d_call: NA
j_call: TRBJ2-1
clone_size: NA
cdr3_length: 14
cdr3_aa: CASSLAGGDNEQFF
cdr3_nt: TGCGCCAGCAGCTTGGCCGGAGGGGACAATGAGCAGTTCTTC

v_call: TRBV5-1
d_call: TRBD1
j_call: TRBJ1-4
clone_size: NA
cdr3_length: 16
cdr3_aa: CASSLLNGQGNEKLFF
cdr3_nt: TGCGCCAGCAGCTTGTTAAACGGACAGGGGAATGAAAAACTGTTTTTT

v_call: TRBV10-1
d_call: TRBD2
j_call: TRBJ2-1
clone_size: NA
cdr3_length: 16
cdr3_aa: CASSESRLAGGNEQFF
cdr3_nt: TGCGCCAGCAGTGAGTCGAGGCTAGCGGGAGGTAATGAGCAGTTCTTC

v_call: TRBV28
d_call: NA
j_call: TRBJ2-5
clone_size: few
cdr3_length: 14
cdr3_aa: CASAGLPPGETQYF
cdr3_nt: TGTGCCAGCGCCGGACTGCCCCCGGGAGAGACCCAGTACTTC

v_call: TRBV27
d_call: NA
j_call: TRBJ1-6
clone_size: few
cdr3_length: 14
cdr3_aa: CASSFGGYGSPLHF
cdr3_nt: TGTGCCAGCAGTTTCGGCGGGTATGGTTCACCCCTCCACTTT

v_call: TRBV5-1
d_call: TRBD2
j_call: TRBJ2-1
clone_size: NA
cdr3_length: 18
cdr3_aa: CASSLFVSGTSGGNEQFF
cdr3_nt: TGCGCCAGCAGCTTGTTTGTGTCGGGGACTAGCGGGGGCAATGAGCAGTTCTTC

v_call: TRBV10-3
d_call: NA
j_call: TRBJ2-3
clone_size: NA
cdr3_length: 14
cdr3_aa: CASGKGTEADTQYF
cdr3_nt: TGTGCCTCCGGCAAGGGGACCGAGGCGGATACGCAGTATTTT

v_call: TRBV29-1
d_call: NA
j_call: TRBJ1-3
clone_size: few
cdr3_length: 14
cdr3_aa: CSVDRGRSGNTIYF
cdr3_nt: TGCAGCGTTGATCGGGGCCGTTCTGGAAACACCATATATTTT

v_call: TRBV6-1
d_call: NA
j_call: TRBJ1-5
clone_size: NA
cdr3_length: 15
cdr3_aa: CASSDPLAGTQPQHF
cdr3_nt: TGTGCCAGCAGTGACCCCCTTGCAGGGACTCAGCCCCAGCATTTT

v_call: TRBV15
d_call: NA
j_call: TRBJ2-1
clone_size: NA
cdr3_length: 12
cdr3_aa: CATSRDGTKQFF
cdr3_nt: TGTGCCACCAGCAGAGATGGGACCAAGCAGTTCTTC

v_call: TRBV12-3/TRBV12-4
d_call: TRBD1
j_call: TRBJ1-2
clone_size: few
cdr3_length: 15
cdr3_aa: CASSSHRGHDYGYTF
cdr3_nt: TGTGCCAGCAGTTCCCACAGGGGGCATGACTATGGCTACACCTTC

v_call: TRBV7-3
d_call: TRBD1
j_call: TRBJ2-2
clone_size: NA
cdr3_length: 15
cdr3_aa: CASSTGQGRTGELFF
cdr3_nt: TGTGCCAGCAGCACGGGACAGGGACGCACCGGGGAGCTGTTTTTT

v_call: TRBV5-1
d_call: TRBD1
j_call: TRBJ1-4
clone_size: NA
cdr3_length: 17
cdr3_aa: CASSRTGPGGANEKLFF
cdr3_nt: TGCGCCAGCAGCCGGACAGGGCCAGGGGGGGCTAATGAAAAACTGTTTTTT

v_call: TRBV20-1
d_call: TRBD1
j_call: TRBJ1-5
clone_size: NA
cdr3_length: 15
cdr3_aa: CSASPGGSRNQPQHF
cdr3_nt: TGCAGTGCCTCACCAGGGGGTAGTCGCAATCAGCCCCAGCATTTT

v_call: TRBV20-1
d_call: NA
j_call: TRBJ2-3
clone_size: few
cdr3_length: 14
cdr3_aa: CSATGRPNTDTQYF
cdr3_nt: TGCAGTGCTACCGGCCGGCCCAACACAGATACGCAGTATTTT

v_call: TRBV5-1
d_call: TRBD1
j_call: TRBJ1-2
clone_size: few
cdr3_length: 14
cdr3_aa: CASSLATGVQGYTF
cdr3_nt: TGCGCCAGCAGCTTGGCGACAGGGGTCCAGGGCTACACCTTC

v_call: TRBV6-2/TRBV6-3
d_call: TRBD1
j_call: TRBJ1-5
clone_size: NA
cdr3_length: 17
cdr3_aa: CASSPDRGANSNQPQHF
cdr3_nt: TGTGCCAGCAGCCCCGACAGGGGCGCCAATAGCAATCAGCCCCAGCATTTT

v_call: TRBV5-1
d_call: NA
j_call: TRBJ1-5
clone_size: few
cdr3_length: 13
cdr3_aa: CASIRDGYQPQHF
cdr3_nt: TGCGCCAGCATCCGGGACGGTTATCAGCCCCAGCATTTT

v_call: TRBV5-6
d_call: TRBD2
j_call: TRBJ2-1
clone_size: many
cdr3_length: 16
cdr3_aa: CASSEGLAGWGREQFF
cdr3_nt: TGTGCCAGCAGCGAAGGACTAGCGGGATGGGGTCGTGAGCAGTTCTTC

v_call: TRBV20-1
d_call: NA
j_call: TRBJ2-3
clone_size: few
cdr3_length: 12
cdr3_aa: CSARDWVVSQYF
cdr3_nt: TGCAGTGCTAGAGATTGGGTTGTTTCGCAGTATTTT